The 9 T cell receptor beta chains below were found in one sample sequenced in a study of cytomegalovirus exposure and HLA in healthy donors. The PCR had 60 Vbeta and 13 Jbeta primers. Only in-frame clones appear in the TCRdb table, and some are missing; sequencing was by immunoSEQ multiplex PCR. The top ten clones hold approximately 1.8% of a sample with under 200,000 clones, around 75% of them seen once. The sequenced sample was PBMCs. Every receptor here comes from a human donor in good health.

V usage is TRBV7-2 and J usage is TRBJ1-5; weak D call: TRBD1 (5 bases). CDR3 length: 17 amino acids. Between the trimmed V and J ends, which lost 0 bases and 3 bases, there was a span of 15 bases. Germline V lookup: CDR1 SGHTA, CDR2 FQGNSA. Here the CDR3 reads CASSLARGGFLNQPQHF. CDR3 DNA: TGTGCCAGCAGCTTAGCGCGGGGGGGGTTTCTCAATCAGCCCCAGCATTTT.

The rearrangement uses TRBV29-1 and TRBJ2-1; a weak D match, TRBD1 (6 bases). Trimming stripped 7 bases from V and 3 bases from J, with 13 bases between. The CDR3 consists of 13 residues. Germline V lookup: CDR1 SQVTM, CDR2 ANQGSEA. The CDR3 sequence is CSAPGHFYNEQFF. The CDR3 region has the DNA TGCAGCGCACCGGGACACTTCTACAATGAGCAGTTCTTC.

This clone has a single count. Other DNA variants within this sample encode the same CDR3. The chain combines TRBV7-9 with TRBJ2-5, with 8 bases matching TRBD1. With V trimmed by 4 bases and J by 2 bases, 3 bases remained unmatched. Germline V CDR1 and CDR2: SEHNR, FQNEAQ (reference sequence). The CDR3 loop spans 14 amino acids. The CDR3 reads CASSSWTGQETQYF. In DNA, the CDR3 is TGTGCCAGCAGCTCGTGGACAGGGCAAGAGACCCAGTACTTC.

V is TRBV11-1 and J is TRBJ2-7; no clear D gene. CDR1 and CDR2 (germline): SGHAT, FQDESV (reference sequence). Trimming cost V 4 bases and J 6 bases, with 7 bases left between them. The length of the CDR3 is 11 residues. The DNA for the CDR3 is TGTGCCAGCAGCTCCCGGTCCGAGCAGTACTTC. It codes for CASSSRSEQYF.

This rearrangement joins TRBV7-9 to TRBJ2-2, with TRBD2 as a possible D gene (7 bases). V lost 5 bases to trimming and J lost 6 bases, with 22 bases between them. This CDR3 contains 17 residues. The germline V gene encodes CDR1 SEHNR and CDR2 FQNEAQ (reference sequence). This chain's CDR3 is CASSRDRWGGRPGELFF. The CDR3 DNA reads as TGTGCCAGCAGCCGAGATCGGTGGGGGGGCCGTCCCGGGGAGCTGTTTTTT.

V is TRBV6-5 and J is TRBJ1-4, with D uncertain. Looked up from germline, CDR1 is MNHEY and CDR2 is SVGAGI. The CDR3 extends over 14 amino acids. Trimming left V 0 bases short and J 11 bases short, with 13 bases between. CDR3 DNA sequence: TGTGCCAGCAGTTACTCGACATCAGGCCGCAAACTGTTTTTT. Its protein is CASSYSTSGRKLFF.

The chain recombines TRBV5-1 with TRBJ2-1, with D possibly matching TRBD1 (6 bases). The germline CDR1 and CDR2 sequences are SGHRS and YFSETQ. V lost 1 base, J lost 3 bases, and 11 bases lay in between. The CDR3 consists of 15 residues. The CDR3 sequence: CASSLMGQSYNEQFF. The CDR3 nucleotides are TGCGCCAGCAGCTTGATGGGACAAAGCTACAATGAGCAGTTCTTC.

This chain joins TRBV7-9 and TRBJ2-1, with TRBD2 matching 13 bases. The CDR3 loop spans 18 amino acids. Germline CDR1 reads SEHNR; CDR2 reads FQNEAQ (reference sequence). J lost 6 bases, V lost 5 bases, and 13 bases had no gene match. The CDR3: CASSLGTSGDALGNEQFF. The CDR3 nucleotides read TGTGCCAGCAGCCTAGGGACTAGCGGGGATGCCTTAGGCAATGAGCAGTTCTTC.

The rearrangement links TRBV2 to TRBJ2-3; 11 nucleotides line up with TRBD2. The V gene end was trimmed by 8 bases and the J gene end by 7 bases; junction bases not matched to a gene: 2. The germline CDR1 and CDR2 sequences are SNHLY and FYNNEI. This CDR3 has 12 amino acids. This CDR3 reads CASLAGGNTQYF. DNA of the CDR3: TGTGCCAGCCTAGCGGGGGGAAATACGCAGTATTTT.